This TCR beta chain appears in the sequencing data of a study of blood T cell repertoires in COVID-19. The wider study: The study drew acute and convalescent COVID-19 samples from the United States, Italy and Spain. Sample material is recorded as cDNA or gDNA derived from T cells, B-cell-depleted T cells, or PBMCs.

TCRdb keeps only in-frame clones here, not all; method: immunoSEQ multiplex PCR. This repertoire shows more than 350,000 clones, around 87% found once; its top ten account for about 10%. Participant-given clinical history determined each cohort assignment. The CDR3 has 13 amino acids. Germline V gene data show CDR1 as SNHLY and CDR2 as FYNNEI. The V end was cut by 8 bases, the J end by 7 bases, with 17 bases between. Sequenced: PBMCs or T cells enriched from blood (not recorded which). The clonotype originates from a woman aged 45-59 years who had recovered from COVID-19. This chain links TRBV2 with TRBJ1-2; D gene unclear. CDR3 nucleotides: TGTGCCAGCTCCGGTTACGGGGTTGGTGGCTACACCTTC. Amino acids: CASSGYGVGGYTF.